This T cell receptor beta chain is drawn from a study of regulatory T cells in long-lasting Graves disease. General study results and limits: Segments TRBV28, TRBJ1-2 and TRBJ2-5 showed preferential usage in persistent disease. Persistent Graves' patients possessed reduced TCR diversity relative to recently diagnosed ones.

Time point here: newly diagnosed GD, antithyroid drugs for less than 3 months. PBMCs provided the RNA from which the TCR library was made. A volume of approximately 9.8 milliliters of peripheral blood was collected in EDTA tubes. Sequencing libraries for TCR beta were prepared with iRepertoire HTBI primers and Arm-PCR of CDR3 regions. MiXCR was run by TCRdb on the multiplex PCR reads, yielding one entry per CDR3 protein. The table includes about 560,000 distinct CDR3 sequences, around 16% detected once. This clonotype was seen only a few times. Its antigen is undetermined. V was shortened by 7 bases and J by 2 bases, with 18 bases between the two germline ends. The CDR3 consists of 14 residues. The germline CDR1 and CDR2 sequences are DFQATT and SNEGSKA (reference sequence). This sample also belongs to another study, concerning T cells in Graves' hyperthyroidism and ophthalmopathy. From that study: Among clonotypes expanded in thyroid above 0.001, most were also found in blood.

This chain links TRBV20-1 with TRBJ2-7; D could derive from TRBD1 or TRBD2 (5 bases each). Sequenced here: peripheral blood mononuclear cells (PBMCs), sampled at new diagnosis, from a patient treated with antithyroid drugs. The receptor comes from a man aged 18 to 29 with Graves disease. DNA of the CDR3: TGCAGTGTTCAAGGGGACCGTCGGGCCTACGAGCAGTACTTC. Translating gives CSVQGDRRAYEQYF.